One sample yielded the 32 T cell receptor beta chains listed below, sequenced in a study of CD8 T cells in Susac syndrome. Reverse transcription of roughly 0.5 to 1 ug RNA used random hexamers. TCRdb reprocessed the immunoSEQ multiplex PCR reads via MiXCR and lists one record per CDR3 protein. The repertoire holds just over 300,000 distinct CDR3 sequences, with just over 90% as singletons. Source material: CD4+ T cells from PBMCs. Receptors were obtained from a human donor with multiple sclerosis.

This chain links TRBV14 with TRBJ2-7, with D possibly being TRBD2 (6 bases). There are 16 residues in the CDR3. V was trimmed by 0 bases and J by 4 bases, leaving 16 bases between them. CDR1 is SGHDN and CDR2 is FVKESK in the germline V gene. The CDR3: CASSQEGGLPLYEQYF. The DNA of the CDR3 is TGTGCCAGCAGCCAAGAAGGCGGACTACCATTATACGAGCAGTACTTC.

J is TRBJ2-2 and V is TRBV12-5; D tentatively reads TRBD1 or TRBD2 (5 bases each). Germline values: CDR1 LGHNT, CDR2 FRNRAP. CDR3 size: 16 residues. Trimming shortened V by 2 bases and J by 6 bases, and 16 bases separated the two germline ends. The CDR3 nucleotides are TGTGCTAGTGGTTTGACGAGGGGTAATGAGGCCGGGGAGCTGTTTTTT. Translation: CASGLTRGNEAGELFF. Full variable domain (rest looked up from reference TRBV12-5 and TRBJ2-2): DARVTQTPRHKVTEMGQEVTMRCQPILGHNTVFWYRQTMMQGLELLAYFRNRAPLDDSGMPKDRFSAEMPDATLATLKIQPSEPRDSAVYFCASGLTRGNEAGELFFGEGSRLTVL.

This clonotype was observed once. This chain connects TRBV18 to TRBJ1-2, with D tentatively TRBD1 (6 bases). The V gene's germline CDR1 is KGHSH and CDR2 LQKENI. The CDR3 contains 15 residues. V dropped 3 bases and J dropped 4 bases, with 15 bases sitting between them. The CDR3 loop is CASSPTVARGYGYTF. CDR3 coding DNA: TGTGCCAGCTCACCGACCGTCGCCAGGGGCTATGGCTACACCTTC.

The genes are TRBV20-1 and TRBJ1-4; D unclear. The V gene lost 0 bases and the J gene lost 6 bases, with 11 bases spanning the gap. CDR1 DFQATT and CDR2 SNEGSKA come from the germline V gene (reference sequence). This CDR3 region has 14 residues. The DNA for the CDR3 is TGCAGTGCTAGAGATGGCCGTGGATATGAAAAACTGTTTTTT. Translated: CSARDGRGYEKLFF.

The CDR3 DNA is TGTGCCAGCAGCTTAGATAGGTTTGGATATGGCTACACCTTC. Translation gives CASSLDRFGYGYTF. V usage is TRBV11-2 and J usage is TRBJ1-2; D is unresolved. The CDR3 is 14 residues long. In germline, CDR1 is SGHAT, CDR2 FQNNGV. V shed 0 bases and J shed 5 bases, with 10 bases lying between them.

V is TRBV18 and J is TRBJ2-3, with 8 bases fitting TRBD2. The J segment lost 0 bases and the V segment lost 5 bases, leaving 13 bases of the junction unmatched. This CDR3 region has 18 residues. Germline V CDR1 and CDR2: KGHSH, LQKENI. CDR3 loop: CASSSRTSSGLSTDTQYF. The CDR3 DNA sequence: TGTGCCAGCTCATCTCGGACTAGCAGTGGGCTTAGCACAGATACGCAGTATTTT.

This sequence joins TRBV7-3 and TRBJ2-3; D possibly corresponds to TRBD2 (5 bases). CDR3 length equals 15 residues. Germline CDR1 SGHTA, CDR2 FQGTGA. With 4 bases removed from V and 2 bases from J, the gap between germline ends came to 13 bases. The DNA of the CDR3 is TGTGCCAGCAGCTCACAGCGGACCGCCACAGATACGCAGTATTTT. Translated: CASSSQRTATDTQYF.

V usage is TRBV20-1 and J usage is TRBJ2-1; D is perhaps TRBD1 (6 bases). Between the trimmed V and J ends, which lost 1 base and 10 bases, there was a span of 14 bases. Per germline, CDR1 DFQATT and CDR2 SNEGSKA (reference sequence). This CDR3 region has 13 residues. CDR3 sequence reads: CSARVYPGQEQFF. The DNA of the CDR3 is TGCAGTGCTAGAGTCTACCCGGGACAAGAGCAGTTCTTC.

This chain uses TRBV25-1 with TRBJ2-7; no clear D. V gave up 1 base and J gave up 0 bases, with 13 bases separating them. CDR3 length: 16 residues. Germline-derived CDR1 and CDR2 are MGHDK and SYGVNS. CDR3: CASSEFSGRGSYEQYF. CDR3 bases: TGTGCCAGCAGTGAATTTTCGGGCAGAGGCTCCTACGAGCAGTACTTC.

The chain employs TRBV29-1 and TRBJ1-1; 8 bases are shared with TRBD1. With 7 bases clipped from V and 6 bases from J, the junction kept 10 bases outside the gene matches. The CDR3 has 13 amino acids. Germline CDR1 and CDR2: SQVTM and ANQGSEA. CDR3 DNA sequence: TGCAGCGCCGCCACAGGGGGTAACGCTGAAGCTTTCTTT. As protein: CSAATGGNAEAFF.

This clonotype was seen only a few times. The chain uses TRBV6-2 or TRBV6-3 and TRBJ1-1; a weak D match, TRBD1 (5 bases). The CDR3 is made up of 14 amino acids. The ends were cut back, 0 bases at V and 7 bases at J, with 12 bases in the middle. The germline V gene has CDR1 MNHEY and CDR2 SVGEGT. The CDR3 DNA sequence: TGTGCCAGCAGTTACTCGAGGGGAAGCGGTGAAGCTTTCTTT. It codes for CASSYSRGSGEAFF.

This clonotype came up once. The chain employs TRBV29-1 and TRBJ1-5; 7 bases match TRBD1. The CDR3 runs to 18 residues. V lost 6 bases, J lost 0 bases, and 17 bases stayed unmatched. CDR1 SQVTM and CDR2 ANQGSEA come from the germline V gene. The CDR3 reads CSVLINAQGVNSNQPQHF. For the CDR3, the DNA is TGCAGCGTCCTCATAAATGCTCAGGGGGTAAATAGCAATCAGCCCCAGCATTTT.

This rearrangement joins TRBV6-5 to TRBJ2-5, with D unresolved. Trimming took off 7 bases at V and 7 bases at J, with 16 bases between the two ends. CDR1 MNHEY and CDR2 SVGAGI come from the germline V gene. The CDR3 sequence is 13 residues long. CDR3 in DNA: TGTGCCAGCAACCCGCCGGGCCGAGGGACCCAGTACTTC. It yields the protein CASNPPGRGTQYF.

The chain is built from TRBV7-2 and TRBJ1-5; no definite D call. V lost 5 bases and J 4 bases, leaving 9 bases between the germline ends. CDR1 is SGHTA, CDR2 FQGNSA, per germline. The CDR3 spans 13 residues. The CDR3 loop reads CASSPAANQPQHF. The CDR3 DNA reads TGTGCCAGCAGCCCCGCGGCTAATCAGCCCCAGCATTTT.

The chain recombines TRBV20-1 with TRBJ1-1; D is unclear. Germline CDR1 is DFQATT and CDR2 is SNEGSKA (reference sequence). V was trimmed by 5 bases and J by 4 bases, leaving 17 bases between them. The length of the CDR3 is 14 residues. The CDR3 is CSAPRTLEGTEAFF. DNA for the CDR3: TGCAGTGCTCCCCGGACTCTCGAGGGCACTGAAGCTTTCTTT.

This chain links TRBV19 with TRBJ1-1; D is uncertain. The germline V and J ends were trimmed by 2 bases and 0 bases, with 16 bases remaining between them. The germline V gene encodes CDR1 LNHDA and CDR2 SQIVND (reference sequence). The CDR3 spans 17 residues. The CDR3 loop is CASSINPRGAMNTEAFF. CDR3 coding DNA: TGTGCCAGTAGTATAAACCCTCGGGGAGCAATGAACACTGAAGCTTTCTTT.

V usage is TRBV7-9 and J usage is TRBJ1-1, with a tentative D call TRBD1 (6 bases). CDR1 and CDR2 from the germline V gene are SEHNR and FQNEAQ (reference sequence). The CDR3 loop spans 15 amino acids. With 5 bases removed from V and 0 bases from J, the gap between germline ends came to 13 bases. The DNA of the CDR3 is TGTGCCAGCAGCCCCTTAGGGGGTATGAACACTGAAGCTTTCTTT. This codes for CASSPLGGMNTEAFF.

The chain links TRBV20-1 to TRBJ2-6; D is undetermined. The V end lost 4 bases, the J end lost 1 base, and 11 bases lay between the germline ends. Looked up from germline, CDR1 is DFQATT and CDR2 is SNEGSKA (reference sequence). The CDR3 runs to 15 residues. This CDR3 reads CSAIRHGSGANVLTF. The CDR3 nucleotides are TGCAGTGCTATACGACACGGATCTGGGGCCAACGTCCTGACTTTC.

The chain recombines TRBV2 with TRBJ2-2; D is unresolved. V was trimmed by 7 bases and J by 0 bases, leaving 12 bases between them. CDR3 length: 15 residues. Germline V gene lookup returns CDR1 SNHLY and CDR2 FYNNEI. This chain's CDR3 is CASKETVANTGELFF. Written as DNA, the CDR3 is TGTGCCAGCAAGGAGACGGTCGCGAACACCGGGGAGCTGTTTTTT.

The CDR3 loop reads CASSQDQTPHQPQHF. CDR3 DNA sequence: TGTGCCAGCAGCCAAGATCAGACCCCCCATCAGCCCCAGCATTTT. V and J are TRBV3-1 and TRBJ1-5; D call uncertain. Germline loops: CDR1 LGHDT, CDR2 YNNKEL (reference sequence). Trimming removed 0 bases from V and 5 bases from J, with 11 bases in between. This CDR3 region has 15 residues.

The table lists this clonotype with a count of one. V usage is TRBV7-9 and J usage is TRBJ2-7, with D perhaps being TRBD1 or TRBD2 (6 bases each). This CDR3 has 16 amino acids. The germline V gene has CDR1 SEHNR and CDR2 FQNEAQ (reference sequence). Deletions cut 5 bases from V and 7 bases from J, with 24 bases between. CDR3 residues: CASSPAEGGLRGEQYF. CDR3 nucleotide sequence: TGTGCCAGCAGCCCGGCCGAGGGGGGACTTCGGGGAGAGCAGTACTTC.

The CDR3 spells CASSPPPGTSGRGSTRYNEQFF. For the CDR3, the DNA is TGTGCCAGCAGTCCGCCCCCTGGGACTAGCGGAAGAGGATCCACGAGGTACAATGAGCAGTTCTTC. This chain links TRBV6-2 or TRBV6-3 with TRBJ2-1, with 11 bases fitting TRBD2. The CDR3 runs to 22 residues. In germline, CDR1 is MNHEY, CDR2 SVGEGT. V lost 5 bases to trimming and J lost 4 bases; unmatched junction nucleotides: 25.

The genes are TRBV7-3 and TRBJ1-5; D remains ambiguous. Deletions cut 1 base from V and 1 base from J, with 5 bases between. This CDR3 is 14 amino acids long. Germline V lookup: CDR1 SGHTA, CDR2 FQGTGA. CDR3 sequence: CASSLMVSNQPQHF. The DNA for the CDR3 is TGTGCCAGCAGCTTAATGGTAAGCAATCAGCCCCAGCATTTT.

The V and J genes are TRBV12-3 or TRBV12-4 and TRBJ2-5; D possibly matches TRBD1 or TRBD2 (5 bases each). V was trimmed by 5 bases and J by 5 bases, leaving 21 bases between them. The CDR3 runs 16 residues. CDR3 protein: CASSPASGTQRETQYF. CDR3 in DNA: TGTGCCAGCAGTCCAGCCTCCGGGACCCAAAGGGAGACCCAGTACTTC.

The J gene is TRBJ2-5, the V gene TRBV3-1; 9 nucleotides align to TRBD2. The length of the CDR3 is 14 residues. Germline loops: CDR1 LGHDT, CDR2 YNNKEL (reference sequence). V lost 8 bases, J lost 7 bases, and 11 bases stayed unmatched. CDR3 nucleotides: TGTGCCAGCGGGCTAGCGGGAATCTTCGGGACCCAGTACTTC. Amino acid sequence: CASGLAGIFGTQYF.

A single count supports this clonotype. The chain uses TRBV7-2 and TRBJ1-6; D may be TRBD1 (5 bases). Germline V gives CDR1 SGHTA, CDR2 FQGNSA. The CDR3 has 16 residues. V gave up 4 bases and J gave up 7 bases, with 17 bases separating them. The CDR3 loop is CASSSQRTGGNSPLHF. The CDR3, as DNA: TGTGCCAGCAGCTCCCAGCGGACTGGGGGAAATTCACCCCTCCACTTT.

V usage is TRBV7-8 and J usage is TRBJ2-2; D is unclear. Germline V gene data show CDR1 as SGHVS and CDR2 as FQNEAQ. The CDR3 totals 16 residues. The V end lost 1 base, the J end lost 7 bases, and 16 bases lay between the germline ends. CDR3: CASSLGFQSTYGELFF. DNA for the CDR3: TGTGCCAGCAGCTTAGGTTTTCAGTCTACATACGGGGAGCTGTTTTTT.

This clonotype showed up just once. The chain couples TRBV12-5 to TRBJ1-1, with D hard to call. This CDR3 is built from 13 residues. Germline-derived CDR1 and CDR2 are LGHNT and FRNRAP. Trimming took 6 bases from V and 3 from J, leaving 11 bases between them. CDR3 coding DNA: TGTGCTAGTGGCGTAGGGCCGGACACTGAAGCTTTCTTT. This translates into CASGVGPDTEAFF.

The CDR3, as DNA: TGTGCCAGCAGTCCGACGGGAGATGTTGGAGAAAAACTGTTTTTT. It is translated as CASSPTGDVGEKLFF. V usage is TRBV27 and J usage is TRBJ1-4; no definite D call. The length of the CDR3 is 15 residues. Germline V gene lookup returns CDR1 MNHEY and CDR2 SMNVEV (reference sequence). The germline V and J ends were trimmed by 5 bases and 8 bases, with 18 bases remaining between them.

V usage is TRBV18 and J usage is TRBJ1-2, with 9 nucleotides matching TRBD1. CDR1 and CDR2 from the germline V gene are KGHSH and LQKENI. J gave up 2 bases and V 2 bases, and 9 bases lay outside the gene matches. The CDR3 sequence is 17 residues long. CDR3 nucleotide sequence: TGTGCCAGCTCACCAACATTCACAGGGGGCTCGAACTATGGCTACACCTTC. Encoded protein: CASSPTFTGGSNYGYTF.

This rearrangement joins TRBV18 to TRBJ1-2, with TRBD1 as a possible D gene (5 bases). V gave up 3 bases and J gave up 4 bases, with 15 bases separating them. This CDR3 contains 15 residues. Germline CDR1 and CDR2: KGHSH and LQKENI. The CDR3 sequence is CASSPIGDGLYGYTF. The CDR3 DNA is TGTGCCAGCTCACCCATAGGGGACGGACTCTATGGCTACACCTTC.

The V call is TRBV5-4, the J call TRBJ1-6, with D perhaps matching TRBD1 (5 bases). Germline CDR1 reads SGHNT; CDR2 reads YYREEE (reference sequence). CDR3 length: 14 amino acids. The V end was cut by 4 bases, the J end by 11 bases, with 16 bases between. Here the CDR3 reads CASSPGPLEAPLHF. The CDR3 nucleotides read TGTGCCAGCAGCCCGGGACCTCTAGAGGCACCCCTCCACTTT.